This T cell receptor beta chain stems from a study of T cell responses to AZD1222 COVID-19 vaccine. On this clone: Its target is unknown.

Regarding the study as a whole: Recipients of two AZD1222 doses showed rising Spike-specific TCR breadth and depth. The donors showed a predominance of white British ancestry and of females, with possible underestimation of clonal diversity. Only a handful of individuals given AZD1222 were seropositive at baseline.

Measured with immunoSEQ multiplex PCR; TCRdb has only the in-frame clones, and not every one. Of 85,000 to 110,000 clones listed, 91% are singletons. This sequence originates from an adult in good health. This sample comprised peripheral blood, obtained on day 0 of AZD1222 vaccination.

CDR3 sequence (DNA): TGTGCCAGCAGTATAACAGGCGCTGGGGCCAACGTCCTGACTTTC. Its translation: CASSITGAGANVLTF. This chain links TRBV6-5 with TRBJ2-6, with a tentative D call TRBD1 (5 bases). The CDR3 has 15 amino acids. In germline, CDR1 is MNHEY, CDR2 SVGAGI. The V and J ends lost 5 bases and 2 bases respectively, with 10 bases between them.